This TCR beta chain was sequenced for a study of blood T cell repertoires in COVID-19. The wider study: Spain, Italy and the United States supplied samples that represented acute and convalescent COVID-19. T cells, B-cell-depleted T cells, or PBMCs supplied cDNA or gDNA.

As originally analysed: Quantification of nucleated cells was approximated via reference gene primer amplification. Repertoires were generated with immunoSEQ multiplex PCR, while TCRdb's copy carries only in-frame clones and drops some. V, J and clone size are those of that table, while D and trimming were read from the DNA. Of 150,000 to 200,000 clones in the sample, around 83% were seen once. Sequencing used peripheral blood. The TCR originated in an elderly woman in a cohort sampled during active or convalescent COVID-19.

CDR3 bases: TGTGCCAGCACCCACAGGGGGCGCACCGGGGAGCTGTTTTTT. Translation gives CASTHRGRTGELFF. The genes are TRBV6-5 and TRBJ2-2; 9 bases are a match to TRBD1. CDR1 MNHEY and CDR2 SVGAGI come from the germline V gene. The CDR3 spans 14 residues. The V gene end was trimmed by 7 bases and the J gene end by 4 bases; junction bases not matched to a gene: 4.